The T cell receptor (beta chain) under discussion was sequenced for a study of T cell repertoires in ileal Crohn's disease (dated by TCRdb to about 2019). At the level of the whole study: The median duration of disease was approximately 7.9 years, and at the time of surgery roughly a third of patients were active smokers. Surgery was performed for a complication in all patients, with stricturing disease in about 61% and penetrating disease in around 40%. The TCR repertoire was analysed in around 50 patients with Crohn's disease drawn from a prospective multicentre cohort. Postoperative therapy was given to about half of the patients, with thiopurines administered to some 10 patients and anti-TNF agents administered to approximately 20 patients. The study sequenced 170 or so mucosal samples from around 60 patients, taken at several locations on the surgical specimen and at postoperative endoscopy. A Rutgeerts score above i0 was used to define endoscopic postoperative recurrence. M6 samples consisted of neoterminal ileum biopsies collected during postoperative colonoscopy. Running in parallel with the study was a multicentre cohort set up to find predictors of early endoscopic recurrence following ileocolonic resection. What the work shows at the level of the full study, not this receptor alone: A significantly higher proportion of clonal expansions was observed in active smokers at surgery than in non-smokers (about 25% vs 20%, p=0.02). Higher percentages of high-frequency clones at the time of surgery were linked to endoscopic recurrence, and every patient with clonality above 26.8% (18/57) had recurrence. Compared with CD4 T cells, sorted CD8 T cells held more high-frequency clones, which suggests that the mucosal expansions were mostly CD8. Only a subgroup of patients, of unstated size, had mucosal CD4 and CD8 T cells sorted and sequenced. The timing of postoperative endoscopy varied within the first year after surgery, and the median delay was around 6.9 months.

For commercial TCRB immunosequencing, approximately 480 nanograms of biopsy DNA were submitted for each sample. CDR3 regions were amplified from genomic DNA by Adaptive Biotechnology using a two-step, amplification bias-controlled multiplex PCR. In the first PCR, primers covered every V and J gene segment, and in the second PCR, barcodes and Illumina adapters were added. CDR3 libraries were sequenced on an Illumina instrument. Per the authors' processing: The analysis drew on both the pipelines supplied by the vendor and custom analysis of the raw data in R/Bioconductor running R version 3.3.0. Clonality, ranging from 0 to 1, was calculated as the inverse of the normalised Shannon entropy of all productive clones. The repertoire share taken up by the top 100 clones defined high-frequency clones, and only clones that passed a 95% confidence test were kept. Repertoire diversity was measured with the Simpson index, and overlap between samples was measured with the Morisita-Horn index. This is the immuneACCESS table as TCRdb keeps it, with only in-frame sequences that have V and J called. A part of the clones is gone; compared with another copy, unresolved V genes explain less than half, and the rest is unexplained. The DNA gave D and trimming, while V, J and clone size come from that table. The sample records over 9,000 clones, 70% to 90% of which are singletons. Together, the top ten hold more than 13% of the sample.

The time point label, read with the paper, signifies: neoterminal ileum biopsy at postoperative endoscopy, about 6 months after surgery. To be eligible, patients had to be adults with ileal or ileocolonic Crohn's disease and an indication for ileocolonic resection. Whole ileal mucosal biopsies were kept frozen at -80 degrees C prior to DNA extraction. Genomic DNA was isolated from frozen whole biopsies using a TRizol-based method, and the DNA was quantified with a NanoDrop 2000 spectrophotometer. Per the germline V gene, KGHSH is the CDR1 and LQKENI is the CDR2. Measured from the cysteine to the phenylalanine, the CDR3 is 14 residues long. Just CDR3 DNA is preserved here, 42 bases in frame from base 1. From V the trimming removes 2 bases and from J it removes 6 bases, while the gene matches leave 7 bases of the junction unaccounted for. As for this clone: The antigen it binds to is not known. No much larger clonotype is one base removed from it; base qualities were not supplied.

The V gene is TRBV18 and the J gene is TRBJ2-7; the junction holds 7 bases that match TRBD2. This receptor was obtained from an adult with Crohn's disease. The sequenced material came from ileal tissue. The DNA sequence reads TGTGCCAGCTCACCAACTGGTGGGGGGGGCGAGCAGTACTTC. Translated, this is CASSPTGGGGEQYF.